The 21 T cell receptor beta chains in this list originate from one sample, sequenced in a study of blood T cell repertoires in COVID-19 (dated by TCRdb to the early 2020s). Receptor amplification or capture employed the immunoSEQ multiplex PCR assay. The immuneACCESS repertoire file appears here via TCRdb, limited to in-frame rearrangements. These files lack a portion of the clones; in checked studies, under half of the deficit traces to unresolved V genes, and the cause of the others is not known. The sample includes about 100,000 clones, with roughly nine tenths observed a single time. 0.85% to 1% of the sample is in the top ten clones. Material: peripheral blood. The receptor source for this set is a man aged 55 to 70 with acute or convalescent COVID-19.

The V and J genes are TRBV25-1 and TRBJ1-6, with 8 bases matching TRBD1. The V gene end was trimmed by 6 bases and the J gene end by 7 bases; junction bases not matched to a gene: 5. Germline V gives CDR1 MGHDK, CDR2 SYGVNS. This CDR3 is built from 14 residues. The chain's CDR3 is CASSVTGDNSPLHF. The CDR3 nucleotides read TGTGCCAGCAGCGTGACAGGGGACAATTCACCCCTCCACTTT.

This clone was counted only a few times. The gene calls are TRBV6-5 and TRBJ2-7; 7 nucleotides match TRBD1. Germline V gene sequence: CDR1 MNHEY, CDR2 SVGAGI. CDR3 length: 13 residues. With V trimmed by 6 bases and J by 5 bases, 7 bases remained unmatched. CDR3 loop: CASSSQGRNEQYV. For the CDR3, the DNA is TGTGCCAGCAGCTCACAGGGGCGCAACGAGCAGTACGTC.

This chain uses TRBV6-5 with TRBJ1-1, with D unclear. CDR3 size: 15 residues. CDR1 and CDR2 from the germline V gene are MNHEY and SVGAGI. Deletions cut 4 bases from V and 5 bases from J, with 17 bases between. CDR3 protein: CASSFGEGGRTEAFF. In DNA form, the CDR3 reads TGTGCCAGCAGTTTCGGGGAGGGCGGAAGAACTGAAGCTTTCTTT.

The chain links TRBV24-1 to TRBJ1-2; 9 nucleotides align to TRBD1. V dropped 4 bases and J dropped 2; count of bases not matched to a gene: 7. The CDR3 extends over 16 amino acids. Germline-derived CDR1 and CDR2 are KGHDR and SFDVKD. Written as DNA, the CDR3 is TGTGCCACCAGTGACACCGGGACAGGGAGCAACTATGGCTACACCTTC. The encoded protein is CATSDTGTGSNYGYTF.

As regards this clone: The same CDR3 also results from other DNA sequences found in this sample. This chain connects TRBV19 to TRBJ2-3, with 9 bases aligning to TRBD2. CDR1 and CDR2 (germline): LNHDA, SQIVND (reference sequence). This CDR3 is built from 14 residues. The J segment lost 3 bases and the V segment lost 3 bases, leaving 1 base of the junction unmatched. The CDR3 sequence is CASSISGSTDTQYF. As DNA, the CDR3 is TGTGCCAGTAGTATTAGCGGGAGTACAGATACGCAGTATTTT.

The genes are TRBV27 and TRBJ1-2; D is perhaps TRBD1 (5 bases). Trimming stripped 7 bases from V and 4 bases from J, with 16 bases between. The CDR3 length is 14 residues. CDR1 MNHEY and CDR2 SMNVEV come from the germline V gene (reference sequence). CDR3: CASTSIGDSYGYTF. As DNA, the CDR3 is TGTGCCAGCACCTCAATAGGGGATAGCTATGGCTACACCTTC.

The chain recombines TRBV28 with TRBJ1-2; D call uncertain. This CDR3 has 14 amino acids. With 7 bases removed from V and 4 bases from J, the gap between germline ends came to 16 bases. Germline CDR1 and CDR2: MDHEN and SYDVKM. The CDR3 reads CASTLSRLVYGYTF. The CDR3 DNA reads TGTGCCAGCACCTTGAGTCGATTGGTCTATGGCTACACCTTC.

The rearrangement links TRBV29-1 to TRBJ2-4, with TRBD1 matching 8 bases. With 4 bases clipped from V and 3 bases from J, the junction kept 5 bases outside the gene matches. The germline CDR1 and CDR2 sequences are SQVTM and ANQGSEA. The CDR3 runs 14 residues. The CDR3 spells CSVGTGFGKNIQYF. The CDR3 nucleotides read TGCAGCGTTGGGACAGGGTTTGGCAAAAACATTCAGTACTTC.

The chain combines TRBV12-3 or TRBV12-4 with TRBJ2-3, with D unresolved. V dropped 2 bases and J dropped 2 bases, with 5 bases sitting between them. The CDR3 length is 13 residues. CDR3 DNA: TGTGCCAGCAGTTTACAACTCACAGATACGCAGTATTTT. It translates to CASSLQLTDTQYF.

The rearrangement links TRBV28 to TRBJ2-7; TRBD1 agrees at 7 bases. The CDR3 consists of 12 residues. V was pared by 6 bases and J by 6 bases, with 5 bases of the junction left unmatched. In germline, CDR1 is MDHEN, CDR2 SYDVKM. The CDR3 DNA reads TGTGCCAGCAGCATTACAGGGGCCGAGCAGTACGTC. Translated: CASSITGAEQYV.

This clone was counted a few times. The chain combines TRBV27 with TRBJ1-6; D is possibly TRBD1 (5 bases). Deletions cut 3 bases from V and 7 bases from J, with 13 bases between. Germline CDR1 is MNHEY and CDR2 is SMNVEV (reference sequence). This CDR3 spans 15 amino acids. The CDR3 bases are TGTGCCAGCAGTTTGCAGGGACTGAGAAATTCACCCCTCCACTTT. It yields the protein CASSLQGLRNSPLHF.

The chain uses TRBV6-2 or TRBV6-3 and TRBJ2-7; 7 bases are shared with TRBD1. V lost 0 bases to trimming and J lost 5 bases; unmatched junction nucleotides: 4. There are 14 residues in the CDR3. Germline-derived CDR1 and CDR2 are MNHEY and SVGEGT. Here the CDR3 DNA reads TGTGCCAGCAGTTACTCGATCAGGGGGAACGAGCAGTACGTC. This translates into CASSYSIRGNEQYV.

For the CDR3, the DNA is TGTGCCACCAGAAAAGGAGGCCTTGACACTGAAGCTTTCTTT. It is translated as CATRKGGLDTEAFF. This chain uses TRBV10-3 with TRBJ1-1; D unresolved. The ends were cut back, 10 bases at V and 3 bases at J, with 18 bases in the middle. CDR1 ENHRY and CDR2 SYGVKD come from the germline V gene. CDR3 length: 14 residues.

This chain links TRBV5-1 with TRBJ1-2; D gene ambiguous. There are 12 residues in the CDR3. Between the trimmed V and J ends, which lost 0 bases and 6 bases, there was a span of 6 bases. Germline V gives CDR1 SGHRS, CDR2 YFSETQ. The CDR3 here is CASSLGGHGYTF. In DNA, the CDR3 is TGCGCCAGCAGCTTGGGAGGGCATGGCTACACCTTC.

This sequence joins TRBV15 and TRBJ2-5, with D perhaps matching TRBD2 (6 bases). The CDR3 covers 12 residues. Deletions cut 8 bases from V and 4 bases from J, with 11 bases between. Germline V gives CDR1 LNHNV, CDR2 YYDKDF (reference sequence). CDR3 amino acids: CATGGERETQYF. DNA for the CDR3: TGTGCCACCGGCGGGGAGAGAGAGACCCAGTACTTC.

The chain combines TRBV3-1 (or the pseudogene TRBV3-2) with TRBJ2-7, with D hard to call. Trimming took off 2 bases at V and 7 bases at J, with 9 bases between the two ends. CDR1 is LGHDT, CDR2 YNNKEL, per germline (reference sequence). The CDR3 runs to 12 residues. The CDR3 reads CASSQSEVEQYF. The CDR3 DNA sequence: TGTGCCAGCAGCCAATCTGAGGTGGAGCAGTACTTC.

V gene TRBV3-1 (or the pseudogene TRBV3-2) combines with J gene TRBJ1-1; D remains unclear. The ends were cut back, 0 bases at V and 1 base at J, with 6 bases in the middle. Per germline, CDR1 LGHDT and CDR2 YNNKEL (reference sequence). This CDR3 spans 14 amino acids. CDR3 region: CASSQDIRNTEAFF. The CDR3, as DNA: TGTGCCAGCAGCCAAGATATCAGGAACACTGAAGCTTTCTTT.

This chain uses TRBV28 with TRBJ1-5; a weak D match, TRBD1 (6 bases). The V gene's germline CDR1 is MDHEN and CDR2 SYDVKM. Trimming took 3 bases from V and 6 from J, leaving 12 bases between them. CDR3 length equals 14 residues. CDR3 sequence reads: CASSLRGGSQPQHF. The CDR3 bases are TGTGCCAGCAGTTTGAGAGGGGGAAGTCAGCCCCAGCATTTT.

V gene TRBV6-5 combines with J gene TRBJ2-3; the match to TRBD2 covers 9 bases. The V gene end was trimmed by 5 bases and the J gene end by 8 bases; junction bases not matched to a gene: 8. Germline CDR1 is MNHEY and CDR2 is SVGAGI. This CDR3 has 14 amino acids. The CDR3 DNA sequence: TGTGCCAGCAGTCCCGTAGCGGGAGATGTTACGCAGTATTTT. It encodes CASSPVAGDVTQYF.

This clone was observed a handful of times. The rearrangement uses TRBV6-2 or TRBV6-3 and TRBJ2-7; a weak D match, TRBD2 (7 bases). V was shortened by 6 bases and J by 2 bases, with 23 bases between the two germline ends. The germline V gene has CDR1 MNHEY and CDR2 SVGEGT. This CDR3 is built from 17 residues. The chain's CDR3 is CASSHQGPSGIPYEQYV. Written as DNA, the CDR3 is TGTGCCAGCAGCCACCAGGGGCCCAGCGGGATCCCCTACGAGCAGTACGTC.

This chain joins TRBV11-2 and TRBJ2-7; unclear D gene. V dropped 5 bases and J dropped 0 bases, with 8 bases sitting between them. Germline loops: CDR1 SGHAT, CDR2 FQNNGV. The CDR3 totals 13 residues. Here the CDR3 reads CASSPRPSYEQYF. DNA for the CDR3: TGTGCCAGCAGCCCCAGGCCCTCCTACGAGCAGTACTTC.